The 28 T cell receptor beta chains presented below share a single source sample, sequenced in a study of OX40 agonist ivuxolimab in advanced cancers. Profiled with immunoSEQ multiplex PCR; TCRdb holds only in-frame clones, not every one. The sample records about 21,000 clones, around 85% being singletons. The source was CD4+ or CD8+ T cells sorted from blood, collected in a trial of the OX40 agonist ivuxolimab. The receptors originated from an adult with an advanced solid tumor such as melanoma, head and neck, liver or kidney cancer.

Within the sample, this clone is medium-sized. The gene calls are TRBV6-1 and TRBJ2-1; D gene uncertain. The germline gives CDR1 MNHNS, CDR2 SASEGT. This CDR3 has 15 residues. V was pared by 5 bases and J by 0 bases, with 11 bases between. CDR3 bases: TGTGCCAGCAGTATCACGGAGAGCTCCTACAATGAGCAGTTCTTC. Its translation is CASSITESSYNEQFF.

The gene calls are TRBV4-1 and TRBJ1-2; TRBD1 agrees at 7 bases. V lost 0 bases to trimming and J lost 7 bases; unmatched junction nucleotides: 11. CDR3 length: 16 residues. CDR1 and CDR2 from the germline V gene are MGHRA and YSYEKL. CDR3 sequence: CASSQESGRGVVGYTF. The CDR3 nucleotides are TGCGCCAGCAGCCAAGAGTCGGGCAGGGGGGTAGTTGGCTACACCTTC.

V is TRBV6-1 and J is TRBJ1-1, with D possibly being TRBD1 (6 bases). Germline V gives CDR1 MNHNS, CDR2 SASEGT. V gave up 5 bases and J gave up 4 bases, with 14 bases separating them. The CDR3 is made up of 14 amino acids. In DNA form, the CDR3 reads TGTGCCAGCAGTCCTTATGGAGGGGGCACTGAAGCTTTCTTT. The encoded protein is CASSPYGGGTEAFF.

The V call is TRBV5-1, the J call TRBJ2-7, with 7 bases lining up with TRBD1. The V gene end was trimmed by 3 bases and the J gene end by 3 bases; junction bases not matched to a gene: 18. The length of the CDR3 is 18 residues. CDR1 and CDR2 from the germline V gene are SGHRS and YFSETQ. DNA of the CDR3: TGCGCCAGCAGCTGCAGGGACAGCTTCCTACAATTAGACTACGAGCAGTACTTC. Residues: CASSCRDSFLQLDYEQYF.

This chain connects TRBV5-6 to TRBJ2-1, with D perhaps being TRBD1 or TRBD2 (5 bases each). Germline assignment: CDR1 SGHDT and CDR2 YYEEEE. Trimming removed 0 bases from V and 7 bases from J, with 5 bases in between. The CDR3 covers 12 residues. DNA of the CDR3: TGTGCCAGCAGCTTGGGGGGGAATGAGCAGTTCTTC. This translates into CASSLGGNEQFF.

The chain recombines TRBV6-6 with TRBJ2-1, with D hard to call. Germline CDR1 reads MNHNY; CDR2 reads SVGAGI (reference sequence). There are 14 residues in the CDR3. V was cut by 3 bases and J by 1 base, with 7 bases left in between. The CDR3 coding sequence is TGTGCCAGCAGTTATGGGCCTTCCTACAATGAGCAGTTCTTC. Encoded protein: CASSYGPSYNEQFF.

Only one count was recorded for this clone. The CDR3 coding sequence is TGTGCCAGTAGTGAGGGGCTAGCGGGGGAGCAGTACTTC. It encodes CASSEGLAGEQYF. V gene TRBV19 combines with J gene TRBJ2-7, with TRBD2 matching over 9 bases. The germline CDR1 and CDR2 sequences are LNHDA and SQIVND (reference sequence). This CDR3 has 13 residues. Unmatched junction bases numbered 6, after V lost 5 bases and J lost 7 bases.

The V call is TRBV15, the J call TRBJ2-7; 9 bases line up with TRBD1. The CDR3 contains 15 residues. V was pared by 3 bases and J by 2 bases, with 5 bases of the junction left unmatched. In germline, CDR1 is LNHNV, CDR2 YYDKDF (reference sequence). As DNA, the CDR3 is TGTGCCACCAGCAGGCTCAGACAGGGGGCCTACGAGCAGTACTTC. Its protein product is CATSRLRQGAYEQYF.

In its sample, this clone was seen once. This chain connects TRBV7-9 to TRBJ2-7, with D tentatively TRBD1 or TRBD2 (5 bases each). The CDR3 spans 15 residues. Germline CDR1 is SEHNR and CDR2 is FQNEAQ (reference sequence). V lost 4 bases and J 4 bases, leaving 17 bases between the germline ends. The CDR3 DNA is TGTGCCAGCAGCTCCCGGGGCAGTCCGGGGTACGAGCAGTACTTC. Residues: CASSSRGSPGYEQYF.

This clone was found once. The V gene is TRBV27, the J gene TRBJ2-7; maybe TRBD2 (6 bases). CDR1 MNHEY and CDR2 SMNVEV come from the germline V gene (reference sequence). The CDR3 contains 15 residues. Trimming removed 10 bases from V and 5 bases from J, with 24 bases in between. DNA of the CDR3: TGTGCCACCTTACACCGGGACTTCAATGGGGACGAGCAGTACTTC. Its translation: CATLHRDFNGDEQYF.

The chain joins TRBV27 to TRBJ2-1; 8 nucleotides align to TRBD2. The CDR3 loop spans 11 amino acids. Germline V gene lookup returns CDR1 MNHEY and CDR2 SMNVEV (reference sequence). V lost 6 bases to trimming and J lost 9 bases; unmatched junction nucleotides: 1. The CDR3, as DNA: TGTGCCAGCAGCGCGGGGGGTGAGCAGTTCTTC. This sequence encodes CASSAGGEQFF.

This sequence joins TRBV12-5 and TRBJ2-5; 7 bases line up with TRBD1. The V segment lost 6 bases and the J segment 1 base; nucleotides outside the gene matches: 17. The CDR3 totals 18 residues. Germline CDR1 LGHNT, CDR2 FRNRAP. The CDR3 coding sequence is TGTGCTAGTGGCACACAGGGGACCCAGGGTAGGTGCCAAGAGACCCAGTACTTC. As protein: CASGTQGTQGRCQETQYF. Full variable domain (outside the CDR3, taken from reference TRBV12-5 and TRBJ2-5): DARVTQTPRHKVTEMGQEVTMRCQPILGHNTVFWYRQTMMQGLELLAYFRNRAPLDDSGMPKDRFSAEMPDATLATLKIQPSEPRDSAVYFCASGTQGTQGRCQETQYFGPGTRLLVL.

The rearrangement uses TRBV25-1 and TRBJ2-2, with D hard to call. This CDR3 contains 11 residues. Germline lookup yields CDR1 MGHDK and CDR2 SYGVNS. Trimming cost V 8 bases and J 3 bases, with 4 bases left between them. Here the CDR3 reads CASSDTGELFF. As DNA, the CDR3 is TGTGCCAGCTCGGACACCGGGGAGCTGTTTTTT.

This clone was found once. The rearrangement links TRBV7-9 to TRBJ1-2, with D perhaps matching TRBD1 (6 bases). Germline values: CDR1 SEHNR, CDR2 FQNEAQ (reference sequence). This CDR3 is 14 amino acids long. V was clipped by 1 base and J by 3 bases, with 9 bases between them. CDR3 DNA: TGTGCCAGCAGCTTAGGGGCAGGGGACTATGGCTACACCTTC. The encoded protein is CASSLGAGDYGYTF.

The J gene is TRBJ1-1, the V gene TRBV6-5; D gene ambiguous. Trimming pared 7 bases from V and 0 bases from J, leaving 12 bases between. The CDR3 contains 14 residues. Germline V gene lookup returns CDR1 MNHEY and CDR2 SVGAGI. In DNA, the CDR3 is TGTGCCAGCATCATCTACGGAGTGAACACTGAAGCTTTCTTT. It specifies CASIIYGVNTEAFF.

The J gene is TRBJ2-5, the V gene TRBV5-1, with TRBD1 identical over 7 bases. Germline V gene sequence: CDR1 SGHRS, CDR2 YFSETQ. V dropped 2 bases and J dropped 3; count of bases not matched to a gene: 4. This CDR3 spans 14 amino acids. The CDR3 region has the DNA TGCGCCAGCAGCTTTTTCACAGGGGAAGAGACCCAGTACTTC. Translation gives CASSFFTGEETQYF.

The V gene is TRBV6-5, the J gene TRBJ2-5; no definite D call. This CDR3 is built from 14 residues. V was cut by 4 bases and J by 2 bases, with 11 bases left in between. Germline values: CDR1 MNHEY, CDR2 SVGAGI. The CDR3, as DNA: TGTGCCAGCAGTTCTTTTCTGGGTCAAGAGACCCAGTACTTC. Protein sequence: CASSSFLGQETQYF.

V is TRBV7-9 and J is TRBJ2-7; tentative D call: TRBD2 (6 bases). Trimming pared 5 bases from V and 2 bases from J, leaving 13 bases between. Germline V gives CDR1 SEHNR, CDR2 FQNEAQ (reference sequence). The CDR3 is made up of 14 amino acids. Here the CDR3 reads CASSPGDGTYEQYF. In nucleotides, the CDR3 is TGTGCCAGCAGCCCGGGGGACGGAACCTACGAGCAGTACTTC.

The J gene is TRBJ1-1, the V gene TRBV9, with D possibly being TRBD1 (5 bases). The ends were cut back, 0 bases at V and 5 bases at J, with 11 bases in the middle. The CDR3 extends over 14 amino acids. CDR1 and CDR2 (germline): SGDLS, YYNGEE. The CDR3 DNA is TGTGCCAGCAGCGTAGTAGGGGAAAGGACTGAAGCTTTCTTT. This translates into CASSVVGERTEAFF.

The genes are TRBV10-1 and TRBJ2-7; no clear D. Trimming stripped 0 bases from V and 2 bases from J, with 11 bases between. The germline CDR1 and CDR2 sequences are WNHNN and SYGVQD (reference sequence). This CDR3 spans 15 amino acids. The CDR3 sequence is CASSESFRKPYEQYF. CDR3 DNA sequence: TGCGCCAGCAGTGAGTCGTTTCGAAAACCCTACGAGCAGTACTTC.

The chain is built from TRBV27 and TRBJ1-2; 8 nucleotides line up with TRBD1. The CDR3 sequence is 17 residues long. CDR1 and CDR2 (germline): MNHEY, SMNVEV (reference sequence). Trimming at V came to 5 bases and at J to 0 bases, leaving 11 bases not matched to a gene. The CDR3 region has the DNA TGTGCCAGCAGTCCCAGGACAGGGCAAAACACTAACTATGGCTACACCTTC. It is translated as CASSPRTGQNTNYGYTF.

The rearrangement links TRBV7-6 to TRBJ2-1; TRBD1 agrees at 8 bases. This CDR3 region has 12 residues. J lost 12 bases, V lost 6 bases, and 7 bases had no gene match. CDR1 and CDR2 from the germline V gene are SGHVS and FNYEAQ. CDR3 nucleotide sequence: TGTGCCAGCAGAGCCACAGGGGGAGGGCAGTTCTTC. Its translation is CASRATGGGQFF.

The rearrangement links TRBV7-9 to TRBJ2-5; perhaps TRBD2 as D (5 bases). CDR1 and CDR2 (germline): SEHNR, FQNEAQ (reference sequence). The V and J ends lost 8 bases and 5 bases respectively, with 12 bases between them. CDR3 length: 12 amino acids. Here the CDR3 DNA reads TGTGCCAGCCTTCGCGGCGGGGAGACCCAGTACTTC. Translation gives CASLRGGETQYF.

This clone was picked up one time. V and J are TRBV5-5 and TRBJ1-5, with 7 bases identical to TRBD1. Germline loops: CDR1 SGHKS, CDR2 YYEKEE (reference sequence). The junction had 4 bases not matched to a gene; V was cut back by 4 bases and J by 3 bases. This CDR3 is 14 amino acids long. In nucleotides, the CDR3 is TGTGCCAGCAGCGTCGGACAGGTCAATCAGCCCCAGCATTTT. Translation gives CASSVGQVNQPQHF.

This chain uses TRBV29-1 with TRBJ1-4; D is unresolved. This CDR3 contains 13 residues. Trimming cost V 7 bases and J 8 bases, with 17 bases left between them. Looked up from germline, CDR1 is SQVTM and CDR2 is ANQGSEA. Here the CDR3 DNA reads TGCAGCGCATATGGGGAGTATGGGGAAAAACTGTTTTTT. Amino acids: CSAYGEYGEKLFF.

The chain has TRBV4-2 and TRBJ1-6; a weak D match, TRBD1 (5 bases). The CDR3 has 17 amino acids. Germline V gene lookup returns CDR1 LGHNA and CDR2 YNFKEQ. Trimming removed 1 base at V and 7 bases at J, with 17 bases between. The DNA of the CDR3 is TGTGCCAGCAGCCAAGGGGGACGTCCTACCCCCAATTCACCCCTCCACTTT. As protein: CASSQGGRPTPNSPLHF.

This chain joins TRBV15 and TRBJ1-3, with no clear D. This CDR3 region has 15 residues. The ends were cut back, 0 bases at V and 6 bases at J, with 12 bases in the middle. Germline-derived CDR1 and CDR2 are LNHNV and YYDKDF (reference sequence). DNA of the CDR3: TGTGCCACCAGCAGAGATTACTGGGAGAAAAACACCATATATTTT. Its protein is CATSRDYWEKNTIYF.

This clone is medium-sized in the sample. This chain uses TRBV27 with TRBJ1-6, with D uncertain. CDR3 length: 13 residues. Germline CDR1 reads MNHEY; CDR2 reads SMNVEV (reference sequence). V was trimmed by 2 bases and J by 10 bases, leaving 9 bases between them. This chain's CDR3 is CASSLGGNSPLHF. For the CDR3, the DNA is TGTGCCAGCAGTTTAGGAGGGAACTCACCCCTCCACTTT.